This passage covers 5 T cell receptor beta chains from one sample sequenced in a study of regulatory T cells in long-lasting Graves disease. Libraries of TCR beta came from iRepertoire HTBI primers plus Arm-PCR of CDR3 regions. Each CDR3 protein gets one entry after TCRdb re-called the multiplex PCR reads with MiXCR. The sample lists about 430,000 distinct CDR3 sequences, 15% occurring once. The time point denotes: newly diagnosed GD, antithyroid drugs for less than 3 months. After RNA was extracted from PBMCs, the TCR library was made from it. This sample also appeared in a second study, on T cells in Graves' hyperthyroidism and ophthalmopathy.

The sample in question was peripheral blood mononuclear cells (PBMCs), obtained at new diagnosis, from a patient treated with antithyroid drugs. These receptors were collected from a woman aged 40 to 55 with Graves disease.

This clonotype has a count of ten or more. This chain connects TRBV2 to TRBJ1-4; 8 positions agree with TRBD1. V gave up 4 bases and J gave up 2 bases; unmatched junction bases: 0. This CDR3 comprises 14 residues. The germline V gene encodes CDR1 SNHLY and CDR2 FYNNEI. This CDR3 is CASSAGGTNEKLFF. In nucleotides, the CDR3 is TGTGCCAGCAGTGCAGGGGGCACTAATGAAAAACTGTTTTTT.

This clonotype was recorded at least ten times. The CDR3 sequence: CASSLDQGVSYEQYF. The CDR3 DNA reads TGCGCCAGCAGCTTGGACCAGGGGGTCTCCTACGAGCAGTACTTC. The rearrangement joins TRBV5-1 to TRBJ2-7, with TRBD1 matching 7 bases. CDR1 is SGHRS and CDR2 is YFSETQ in the germline V gene. The CDR3 length is 15 residues. The trim removed 0 bases at V and 0 bases at J, leaving 3 bases unmatched.

A few counts support this clonotype. Since a much larger clone is just one base distant, this may be a read error. The chain combines TRBV9 with TRBJ2-3; 8 bases align to TRBD2. The V gene end was trimmed by 2 bases and the J gene end by 4 bases; junction bases not matched to a gene: 6. This CDR3 has 15 residues. CDR1 is SGDLS and CDR2 is YYNGEE in the germline V gene. CDR3: CASSVRTGGPDTQYF. CDR3 nucleotide sequence: TGTGCCAGCAGCGTCCGTACGGGAGGGCCAGATACGCAGTATTTT.

This clonotype was observed many times. The chain uses TRBV30 and TRBJ1-1; D uncertain. The germline V gene has CDR1 GTSNPN and CDR2 SVGIG (reference sequence). Trimming took 1 base from V and 1 from J, leaving 7 bases between them. The CDR3 spans 13 residues. CDR3 sequence (DNA): TGTGCCTGGAGTGGGGTAGAGAACACTGAAGCTTTCTTT. As protein: CAWSGVENTEAFF.

This clonotype was detected ten times or more. The chain links TRBV14 to TRBJ2-7; 9 bases map to TRBD1. CDR1 and CDR2 from the germline V gene are SGHDN and FVKESK. The CDR3 sequence is 15 residues long. V shed 2 bases and J 5 bases; nucleotides not matched to a gene: 7. CDR3: CASSQPRDRVNEQYF. In nucleotides, the CDR3 is TGTGCCAGCAGCCAACCCCGGGACAGGGTCAACGAGCAGTACTTC.